This T cell receptor (beta chain) was sequenced for a study of beta chain features in type 1 diabetes. Broader study findings: Within patients, naive, central memory and Treg TCRB repertoires seemed more similar than within healthy donors.

The CDR3 runs to 18 residues. V trimming: 5 bases; J trimming: 0 bases; junction bases outside the gene matches: 14. Germline V gives CDR1 ENHRY, CDR2 SYGVKD. As regards this clone: What it binds is unknown.

Reverse transcribing all isolated RNA meant expressed TCRB transcripts were sequenced. The method was immunoSEQ multiplex PCR; TCRdb's version includes in-frame clones alone and lacks a portion of them. This sample has roughly 370,000 clones, with approximately 15% found just once. The TCR originated in a man younger than 40 in good health. Sequenced: naive CD4+ T cells from blood. The gene calls are TRBV10-3 and TRBJ2-7, with 9 bases lining up with TRBD2. The CDR3: CAISKTASGILSSYEQYV. The CDR3 nucleotides read TGTGCCATCAGTAAGACCGCTAGCGGGATTTTAAGCTCCTACGAGCAGTACGTC.